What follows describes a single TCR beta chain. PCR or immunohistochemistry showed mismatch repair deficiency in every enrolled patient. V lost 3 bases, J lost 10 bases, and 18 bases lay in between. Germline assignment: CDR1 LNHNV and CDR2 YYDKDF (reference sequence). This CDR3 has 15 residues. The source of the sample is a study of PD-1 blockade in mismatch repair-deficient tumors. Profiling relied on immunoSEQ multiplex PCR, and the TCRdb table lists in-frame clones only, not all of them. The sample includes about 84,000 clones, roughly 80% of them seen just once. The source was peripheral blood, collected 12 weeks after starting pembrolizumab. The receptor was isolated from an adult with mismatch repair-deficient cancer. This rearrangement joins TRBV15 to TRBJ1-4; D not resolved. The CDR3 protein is CATSRKSGDVGKLFF. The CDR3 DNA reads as TGTGCCACCAGCAGGAAGTCCGGGGATGTCGGAAAACTGTTTTTT.